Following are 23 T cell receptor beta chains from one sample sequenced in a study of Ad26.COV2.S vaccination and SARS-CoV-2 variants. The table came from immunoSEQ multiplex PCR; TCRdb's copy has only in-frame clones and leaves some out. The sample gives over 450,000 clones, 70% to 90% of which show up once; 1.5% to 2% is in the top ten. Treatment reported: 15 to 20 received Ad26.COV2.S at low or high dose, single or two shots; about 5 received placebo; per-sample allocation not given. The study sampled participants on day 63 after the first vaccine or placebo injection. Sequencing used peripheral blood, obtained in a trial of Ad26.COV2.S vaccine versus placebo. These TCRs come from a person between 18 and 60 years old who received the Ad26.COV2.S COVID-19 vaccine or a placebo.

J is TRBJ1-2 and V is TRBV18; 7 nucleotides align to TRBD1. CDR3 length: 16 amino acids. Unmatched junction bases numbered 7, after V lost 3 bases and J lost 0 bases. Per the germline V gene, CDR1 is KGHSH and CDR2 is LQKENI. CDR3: CASSPGDRATNYGYTF. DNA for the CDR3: TGTGCCAGCTCACCGGGAGACAGGGCTACTAACTATGGCTACACCTTC.

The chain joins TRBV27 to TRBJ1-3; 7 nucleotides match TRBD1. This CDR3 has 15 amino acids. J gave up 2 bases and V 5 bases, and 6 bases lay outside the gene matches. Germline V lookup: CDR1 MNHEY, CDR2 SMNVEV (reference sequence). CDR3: CASSPLGQTGNTIYF. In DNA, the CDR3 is TGTGCCAGCAGTCCCTTGGGACAGACTGGAAACACCATATATTTT.

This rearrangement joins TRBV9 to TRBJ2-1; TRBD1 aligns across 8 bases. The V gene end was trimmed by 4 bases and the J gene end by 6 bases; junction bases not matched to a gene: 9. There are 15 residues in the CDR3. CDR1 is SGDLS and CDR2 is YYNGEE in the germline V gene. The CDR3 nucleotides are TGTGCCAGCAGCACCCGACAGGGGTTGGGCAATGAGCAGTTCTTC. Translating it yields CASSTRQGLGNEQFF.

CDR3 nucleotides: TGTGCCAGCAGCTTAGAGACAGGGGGGACCTACGAGCAGTACTTC. Translating it yields CASSLETGGTYEQYF. The genes are TRBV11-1 and TRBJ2-7; 9 positions agree with TRBD1. Germline V gives CDR1 SGHAT, CDR2 FQDESV (reference sequence). The CDR3 covers 15 residues. After removal of 1 base from V and 2 bases from J, the junction contained 3 bases not matched to a gene.

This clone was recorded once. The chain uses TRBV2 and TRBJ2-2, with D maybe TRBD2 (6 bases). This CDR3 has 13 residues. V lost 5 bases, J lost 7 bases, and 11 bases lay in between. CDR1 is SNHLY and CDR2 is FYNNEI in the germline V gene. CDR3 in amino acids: CASSQTSIGELFF. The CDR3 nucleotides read TGTGCCAGCAGTCAGACTAGTATCGGGGAGCTGTTTTTT.

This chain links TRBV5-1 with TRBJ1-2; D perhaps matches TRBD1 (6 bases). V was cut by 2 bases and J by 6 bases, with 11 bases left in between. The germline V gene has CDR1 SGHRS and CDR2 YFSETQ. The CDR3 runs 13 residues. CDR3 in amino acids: CASSLMGADGYTF. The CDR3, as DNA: TGCGCCAGCAGCTTAATGGGGGCGGATGGCTACACCTTC.

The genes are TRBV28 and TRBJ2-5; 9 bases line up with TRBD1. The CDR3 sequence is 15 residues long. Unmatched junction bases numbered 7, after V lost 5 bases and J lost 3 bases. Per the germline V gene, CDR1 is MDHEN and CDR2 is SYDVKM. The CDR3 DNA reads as TGTGCCAGCAGTGGGGACAGGGCAGGGAAAGAGACCCAGTACTTC. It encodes CASSGDRAGKETQYF.

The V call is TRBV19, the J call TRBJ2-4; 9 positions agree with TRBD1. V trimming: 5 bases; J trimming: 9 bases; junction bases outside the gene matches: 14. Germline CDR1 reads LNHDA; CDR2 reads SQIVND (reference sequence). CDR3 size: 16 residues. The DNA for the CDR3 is TGTGCCAGTAGTGAAAATACCGGGACAGGGCTGGTCATTCAGTACTTC. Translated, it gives CASSENTGTGLVIQYF.

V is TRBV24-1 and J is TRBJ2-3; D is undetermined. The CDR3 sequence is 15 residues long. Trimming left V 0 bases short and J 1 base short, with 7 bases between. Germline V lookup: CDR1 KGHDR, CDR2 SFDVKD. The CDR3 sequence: CATSDLEDRTDTQYF. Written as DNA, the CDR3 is TGTGCCACCAGTGATTTGGAGGATCGCACAGATACGCAGTATTTT.

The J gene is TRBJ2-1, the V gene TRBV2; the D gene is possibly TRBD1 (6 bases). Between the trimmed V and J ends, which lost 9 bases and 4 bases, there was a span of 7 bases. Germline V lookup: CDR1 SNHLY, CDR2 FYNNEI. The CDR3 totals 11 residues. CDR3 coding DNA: TGTGCCAGTAGGGGGTACAATGAGCAGTTCTTC. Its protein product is CASRGYNEQFF.

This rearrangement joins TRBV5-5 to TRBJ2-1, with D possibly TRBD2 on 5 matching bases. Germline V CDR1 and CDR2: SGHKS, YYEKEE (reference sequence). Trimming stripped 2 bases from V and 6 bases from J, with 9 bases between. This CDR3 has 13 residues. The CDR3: CASSFEGINEQFF. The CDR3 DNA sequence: TGTGCCAGCAGCTTTGAGGGAATCAATGAGCAGTTCTTC.

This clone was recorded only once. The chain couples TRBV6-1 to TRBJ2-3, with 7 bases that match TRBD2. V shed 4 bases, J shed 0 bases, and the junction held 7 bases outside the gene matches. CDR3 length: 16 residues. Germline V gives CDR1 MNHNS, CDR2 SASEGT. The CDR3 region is CASSARAGASTDTQYF. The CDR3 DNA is TGTGCCAGCAGTGCCCGGGCGGGAGCTAGCACAGATACGCAGTATTTT.

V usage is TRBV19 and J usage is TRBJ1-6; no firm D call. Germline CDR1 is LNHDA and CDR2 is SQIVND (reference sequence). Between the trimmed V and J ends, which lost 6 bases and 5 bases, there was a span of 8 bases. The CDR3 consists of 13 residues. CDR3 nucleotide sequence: TGTGCCAGTAGGACGGGAGATAATTCACCCCTCCACTTT. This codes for CASRTGDNSPLHF.

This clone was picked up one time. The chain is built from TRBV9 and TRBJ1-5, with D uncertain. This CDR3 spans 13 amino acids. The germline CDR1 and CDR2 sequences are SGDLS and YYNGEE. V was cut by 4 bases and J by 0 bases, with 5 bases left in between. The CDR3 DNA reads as TGTGCCAGCAGCAGGGATAGCAATCAGCCCCAGCATTTT. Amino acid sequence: CASSRDSNQPQHF.

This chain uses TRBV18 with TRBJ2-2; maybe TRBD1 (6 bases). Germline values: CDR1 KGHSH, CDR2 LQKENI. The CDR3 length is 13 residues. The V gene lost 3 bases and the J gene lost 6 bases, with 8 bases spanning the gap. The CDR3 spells CASSPGQPGELFF. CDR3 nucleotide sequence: TGTGCCAGCTCACCGGGACAACCCGGGGAGCTGTTTTTT.

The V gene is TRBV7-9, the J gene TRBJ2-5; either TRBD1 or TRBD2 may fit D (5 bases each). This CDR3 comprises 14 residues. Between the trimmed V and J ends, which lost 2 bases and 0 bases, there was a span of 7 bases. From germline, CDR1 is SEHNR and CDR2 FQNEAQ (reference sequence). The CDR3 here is CASSLRDHQETQYF. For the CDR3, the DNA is TGTGCCAGCAGCTTACGGGACCACCAAGAGACCCAGTACTTC.

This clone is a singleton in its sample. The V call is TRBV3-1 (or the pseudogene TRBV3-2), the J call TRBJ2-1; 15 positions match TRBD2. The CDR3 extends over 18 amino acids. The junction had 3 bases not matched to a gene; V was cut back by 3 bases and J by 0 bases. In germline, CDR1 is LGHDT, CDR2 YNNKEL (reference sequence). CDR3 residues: CASSHGTSGRTSYNEQFF. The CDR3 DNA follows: TGTGCCAGCAGCCACGGGACTAGCGGGAGGACCTCCTACAATGAGCAGTTCTTC.

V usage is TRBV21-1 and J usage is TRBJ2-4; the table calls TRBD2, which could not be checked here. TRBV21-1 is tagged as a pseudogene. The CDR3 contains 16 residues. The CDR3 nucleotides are TGTGCCAGCAGCAAACTGGCCCGGGGAGCCAAAAACATTCAGTACTTC. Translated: CASSKLARGAKNIQYF.

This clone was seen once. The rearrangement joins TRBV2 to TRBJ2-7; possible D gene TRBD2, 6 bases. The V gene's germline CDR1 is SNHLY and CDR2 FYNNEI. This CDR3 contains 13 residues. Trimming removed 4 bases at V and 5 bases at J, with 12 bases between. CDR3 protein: CASSALGGNEQYF. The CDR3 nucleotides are TGTGCCAGCAGTGCGCTGGGGGGAAACGAGCAGTACTTC.

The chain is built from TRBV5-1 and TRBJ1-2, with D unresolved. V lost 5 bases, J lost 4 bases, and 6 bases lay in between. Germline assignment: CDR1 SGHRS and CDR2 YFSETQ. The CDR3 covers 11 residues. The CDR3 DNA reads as TGCGCCAGCAGAGCGGGCTATGGCTACACCTTC. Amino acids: CASRAGYGYTF.

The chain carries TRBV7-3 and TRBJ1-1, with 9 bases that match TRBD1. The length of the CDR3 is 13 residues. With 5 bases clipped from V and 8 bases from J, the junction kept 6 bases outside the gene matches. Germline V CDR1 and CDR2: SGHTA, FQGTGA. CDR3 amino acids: CASSQQGASEAFF. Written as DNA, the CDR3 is TGTGCCAGCAGCCAACAGGGGGCCAGCGAAGCTTTCTTT.

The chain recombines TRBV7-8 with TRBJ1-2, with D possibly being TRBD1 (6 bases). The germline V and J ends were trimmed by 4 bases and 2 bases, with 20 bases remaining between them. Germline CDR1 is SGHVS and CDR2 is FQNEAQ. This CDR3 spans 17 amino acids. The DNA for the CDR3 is TGTGCCAGCAGCTCCCACCTGGGGGCCGGCGTGAACTATGGCTACACCTTC. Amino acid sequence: CASSSHLGAGVNYGYTF.

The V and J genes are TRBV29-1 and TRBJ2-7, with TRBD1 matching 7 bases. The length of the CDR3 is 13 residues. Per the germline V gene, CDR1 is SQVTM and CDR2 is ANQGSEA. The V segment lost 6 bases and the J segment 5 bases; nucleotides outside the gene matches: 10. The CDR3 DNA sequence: TGCAGCGTCAAGGGACAGATCCGCCACGAGCAGTACTTC. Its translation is CSVKGQIRHEQYF.